Below, 28 T cell receptor beta chains from the same sample are listed, as sequenced in a study of T cells in Graves' hyperthyroidism and ophthalmopathy (dated by TCRdb to between 2019 and 2020). Library creation used multiplex PCR. Sequencing instrument: Illumina HiSeq 2000. The TCR beta CDR3 regions were amplified from the RNA transcripts. For the first round of RT-PCR on the TCR CDR3, the HTBI primer set was used together with the Qiagen OneStep RT-PCR kit. The public reads were reanalyzed by TCRdb: fastp trimming at Q25, MiXCR alignment, in-frame beta chains only. Identical CDR3 protein sequences are pooled into one entry, listed with their most common genes and DNA. This sample lists around 690,000 distinct CDR3 sequences; less than 25% were detected once. The ten largest make up roughly a third of the sample. The specimen sequenced was blood. The receptors derive from a young man with Graves' ophthalmopathy.

This sequence joins TRBV7-9 and TRBJ1-4; possible D gene TRBD1, 5 bases. Germline V gene lookup returns CDR1 SEHNR and CDR2 FQNEAQ (reference sequence). Between the trimmed V and J ends, which lost 2 bases and 6 bases, there was a span of 7 bases. The CDR3 contains 13 residues. The CDR3 DNA is TGTGCCAGCAGCTTAATGACAGATGAAAAACTGTTTTTT. Translated, it gives CASSLMTDEKLFF.

DNA for the CDR3: TGCGCCAGCAGCTTACTGACAGGGGGCGCGGGCTACACCTTC. Translated, it gives CASSLLTGGAGYTF. The rearrangement uses TRBV5-1 and TRBJ1-2; 10 bases line up with TRBD1. Germline CDR1 and CDR2: SGHRS and YFSETQ. Trimming took 2 bases from V and 8 from J; bases not matched to a gene: 6. The CDR3 contains 14 residues.

This clonotype has ten or more counts. J is TRBJ2-3 and V is TRBV5-1; D is perhaps TRBD2 (6 bases). The V gene's germline CDR1 is SGHRS and CDR2 YFSETQ. The V and J ends lost 1 base and 6 bases respectively, with 21 bases between them. This CDR3 has 17 residues. The CDR3 protein is CASSLWDSSPHTDTQYF. The CDR3 nucleotides read TGCGCCAGCAGCTTGTGGGACTCATCGCCCCACACGGATACGCAGTATTTT.

The chain employs TRBV20-1 and TRBJ2-5; D remains unclear. The germline V and J ends were trimmed by 5 bases and 2 bases, with 9 bases remaining between them. The CDR3 contains 12 residues. The germline V gene has CDR1 DFQATT and CDR2 SNEGSKA (reference sequence). For the CDR3, the DNA is TGCAGTGCTTCCAGTACTCAAGAGACCCAGTACTTC. It codes for CSASSTQETQYF.

This clonotype was counted a few times. The gene calls are TRBV6-5 and TRBJ2-7, with 9 bases that match TRBD1. The CDR3 is 15 amino acids. Germline CDR1 MNHEY, CDR2 SVGAGI. The trim removed 2 bases at V and 2 bases at J, leaving 4 bases unmatched. The CDR3 sequence: CASSYPGTGTYEQYF. The CDR3 DNA is TGTGCCAGCAGTTACCCCGGGACAGGGACCTACGAGCAGTACTTC.

This clonotype occurred many times. The rearrangement links TRBV3-1 to TRBJ2-3, with a tentative D call TRBD1 (6 bases). Germline-derived CDR1 and CDR2 are LGHDT and YNNKEL (reference sequence). The V end lost 4 bases, the J end lost 5 bases, and 13 bases lay between the germline ends. The length of the CDR3 is 14 residues. CDR3 amino acids: CASSPRDIGDTQYF. The CDR3 DNA sequence: TGTGCCAGCAGCCCTAGGGACATAGGAGATACGCAGTATTTT.

V usage is TRBV7-2 and J usage is TRBJ2-2; 12 bases align to TRBD2. This CDR3 is 16 amino acids long. CDR1 SGHTA and CDR2 FQGNSA come from the germline V gene. V gave up 5 bases and J gave up 7 bases; unmatched junction bases: 8. CDR3 sequence: CASSPRLAGVGGELFF. Here the CDR3 DNA reads TGTGCCAGCAGCCCTCGACTAGCGGGAGTGGGCGGGGAGCTGTTTTTT.

This clonotype turned up a few times. This chain joins TRBV28 and TRBJ1-2, with 7 bases fitting TRBD1. The junction had 9 bases not matched to a gene; V was cut back by 6 bases and J by 5 bases. This CDR3 has 14 amino acids. Germline lookup yields CDR1 MDHEN and CDR2 SYDVKM. The CDR3 here is CASSTKGARYGYTF. The CDR3 coding sequence is TGTGCCAGCAGCACAAAGGGGGCTCGGTATGGCTACACCTTC.

This clonotype was seen ten or more times. The V gene is TRBV20-1, the J gene TRBJ2-1, with 10 nucleotides matching TRBD2. The junction had 2 bases not matched to a gene; V was cut back by 1 base and J by 2 bases. Germline V gene data show CDR1 as DFQATT and CDR2 as SNEGSKA (reference sequence). The CDR3 length is 15 residues. The CDR3 DNA reads TGCAGTGCTAGAGTAGCGGGAGGTACCTACAATGAGCAGTTCTTC. This encodes CSARVAGGTYNEQFF.

This clonotype occurred a few times. This rearrangement joins TRBV7-9 to TRBJ2-2, with D possibly being TRBD2 (6 bases). This CDR3 has 14 amino acids. Germline assignment: CDR1 SEHNR and CDR2 FQNEAQ (reference sequence). V dropped 9 bases and J dropped 3 bases, with 14 bases sitting between them. CDR3 sequence: CASLLGGHTGELFF. The CDR3 nucleotides read TGTGCCAGTCTACTCGGAGGGCACACCGGGGAGCTGTTTTTT.

The V and J genes are TRBV20-1 and TRBJ2-7; TRBD1 matches 10 bases. This CDR3 contains 13 residues. With V trimmed by 6 bases and J by 1 base, 3 bases remained unmatched. Germline CDR1 DFQATT, CDR2 SNEGSKA (reference sequence). The CDR3 DNA sequence: TGCAGTGCACGACAGGGGGCGTCCTACGAGCAGTACTTC. This codes for CSARQGASYEQYF.

This clonotype has more than one count but fewer than ten. This chain uses TRBV6-1 with TRBJ2-3; perhaps TRBD2 as D (7 bases). The CDR3 runs to 18 residues. Trimming shortened V by 2 bases and J by 3 bases, and 21 bases separated the two germline ends. From germline, CDR1 is MNHNS and CDR2 SASEGT. The CDR3 DNA reads as TGTGCCAGCAGTGAAAACACGGGAGGCAGGGGAGAGACAGATACGCAGTATTTT. Its translation is CASSENTGGRGETDTQYF.

In the case of this clonotype: The missing conserved phenylalanine or tryptophan at the end of this CDR3 makes a read error likely. J is TRBJ1-1 and V is TRBV6-2 or TRBV6-3; 8 bases are shared with TRBD1. The germline V gene has CDR1 MNHEY and CDR2 SVGEGT. Germline trimming cut 0 bases from V and 3 bases from J; bases unmatched to any gene: 12. The CDR3 length is 18 residues. The CDR3 region is CASSYSAQGASKDTEAFL. The CDR3 DNA is TGTGCCAGCAGTTACTCGGCCCAGGGGGCTTCGAAGGACACTGAAGCTTTCCTT.

The CDR3 coding sequence is TGTGCCAGCAGTGAAGCGCATATTAAAGGAGAGACCCAGTACTTC. Protein: CASSEAHIKGETQYF. The gene calls are TRBV6-1 and TRBJ2-5; no clear D. Looked up from germline, CDR1 is MNHNS and CDR2 is SASEGT. The CDR3 contains 15 residues. The V gene lost 0 bases and the J gene lost 4 bases, with 12 bases spanning the gap.

The rearrangement uses TRBV5-1 and TRBJ2-2; D possibly corresponds to TRBD2 (6 bases). Trimming pared 0 bases from V and 4 bases from J, leaving 16 bases between. The CDR3 spans 17 residues. Germline-derived CDR1 and CDR2 are SGHRS and YFSETQ. CDR3 bases: TGCGCCAGCAGCTTGGCCTTCTCGGGAGCTGCCACCGGGGAGCTGTTTTTT. This codes for CASSLAFSGAATGELFF.

This clonotype occurred a few times. The V and J genes are TRBV5-1 and TRBJ1-2; 7 positions match TRBD1. The length of the CDR3 is 14 residues. The V gene's germline CDR1 is SGHRS and CDR2 YFSETQ. Trimming at V came to 0 bases and at J to 5 bases, leaving 4 bases not matched to a gene. The CDR3, as DNA: TGCGCCAGCAGCTTGGTTACAGGGGAGTATGGCTACACCTTC. Protein sequence: CASSLVTGEYGYTF.

J is TRBJ2-2 and V is TRBV24-1, with unresolved D. Trimming shortened V by 5 bases and J by 4 bases, and 19 bases separated the two germline ends. CDR1 KGHDR and CDR2 SFDVKD come from the germline V gene. This CDR3 is built from 17 residues. CDR3 nucleotide sequence: TGTGCCACCAGTGCTTCTCGAGGAACTCAATTCACCGGGGAGCTGTTTTTT. This encodes CATSASRGTQFTGELFF.

V is TRBV30 and J is TRBJ2-2; D perhaps matches TRBD2 (5 bases). The V gene's germline CDR1 is GTSNPN and CDR2 SVGIG (reference sequence). This CDR3 spans 11 amino acids. CDR3 region: CEDSYTGELFF. CDR3 bases: TGTGAGGACTCCTACACCGGGGAGCTGTTTTTT.

The chain uses TRBV28 and TRBJ2-3; 7 nucleotides agree with TRBD1. The CDR3 is made up of 18 amino acids. Germline CDR1 MDHEN, CDR2 SYDVKM. V lost 2 bases, J lost 0 bases, and 11 bases stayed unmatched. The CDR3 DNA is TGTGCCAGCAGTTTAAAGATTCTCGGGACAGCAAGCACAGATACGCAGTATTTT. Protein product: CASSLKILGTASTDTQYF.

This rearrangement joins TRBV20-1 to TRBJ2-7; possible D gene TRBD2, 7 bases. Germline V gene lookup returns CDR1 DFQATT and CDR2 SNEGSKA (reference sequence). This CDR3 spans 11 amino acids. The V end was cut by 5 bases, the J end by 9 bases, with 14 bases between. This chain's CDR3 is CSAWGAGVQYF. The CDR3 DNA reads as TGCAGTGCTTGGGGGGCGGGAGTGCAGTACTTC.

V is TRBV6-1 and J is TRBJ1-4; 7 bases agree with TRBD1. The J segment lost 3 bases and the V segment lost 6 bases, leaving 7 bases of the junction unmatched. The CDR3 totals 15 residues. Germline-derived CDR1 and CDR2 are MNHNS and SASEGT. The CDR3 spells CASRSTGVANEKLFF. DNA of the CDR3: TGTGCCAGCAGAAGTACAGGGGTCGCTAATGAAAAACTGTTTTTT.

V usage is TRBV7-9 and J usage is TRBJ1-4; TRBD1 aligns across 7 bases. The CDR3 runs to 13 residues. In germline, CDR1 is SEHNR, CDR2 FQNEAQ (reference sequence). V lost 8 bases and J lost 6; bases outside the gene matches: 6. As DNA, the CDR3 is TGTGCCAGCTCTGACAGGGCCTATGAAAAACTGTTTTTT. Encoded protein: CASSDRAYEKLFF.

This clonotype occurred a few times. The CDR3 loop is CASSLLGGLAGMNTGELFF. CDR3 coding DNA: TGTGCCAGCAGCTTATTAGGGGGACTAGCGGGAATGAACACCGGGGAGCTGTTTTTT. The chain uses TRBV7-3 and TRBJ2-2, with 13 bases matching TRBD2. V lost 2 bases to trimming and J lost 1 base; unmatched junction nucleotides: 7. Germline V gives CDR1 SGHTA, CDR2 FQGTGA. This CDR3 has 19 residues.

In its sample, this clonotype was seen many times. J is TRBJ1-2 and V is TRBV20-1; no clear D gene. The CDR3 spans 13 residues. V was cut by 6 bases and J by 4 bases, with 15 bases left in between. Germline V CDR1 and CDR2: DFQATT, SNEGSKA (reference sequence). The CDR3 reads CSARRGGAYGYTF. The CDR3 DNA follows: TGCAGTGCCAGACGCGGAGGAGCCTATGGCTACACCTTC.

The chain is built from TRBV7-9 and TRBJ2-7, with a possible D match to TRBD2 (6 bases). Trimming left V 5 bases short and J 3 bases short, with 11 bases between. This CDR3 has 13 residues. Germline V lookup: CDR1 SEHNR, CDR2 FQNEAQ (reference sequence). Written as DNA, the CDR3 is TGTGCCAGCAGCCCGAGGACTAACTACGAGCAGTACTTC. Its translation: CASSPRTNYEQYF. Full variable domain (missing parts from reference TRBV7-9 and TRBJ2-7): DTGVSQNPRHKITKRGQNVTFRCDPISEHNRLYWYRQTLGQGPEFLTYFQNEAQLEKSRLLSDRFSAERPKGSFSTLEIQRTEQGDSAMYLCASSPRTNYEQYFGPGTRLTVT.

Worth noting for this clonotype: Possible read error: a much larger clone is one base away. This rearrangement joins TRBV12-3 or TRBV12-4 to TRBJ1-4, with D unclear. The CDR3 runs 14 residues. CDR3 residues: CASGLQLVGEKLFF. The CDR3 coding sequence is TGTGCCAGCGGTTTACAACTCGTAGGGGAAAAACTGTTTTTT.

In this sample, this clonotype turned up a few times. The rearrangement links TRBV14 to TRBJ2-6; D not resolved. From germline, CDR1 is SGHDN and CDR2 FVKESK. Trimming took off 1 base at V and 0 bases at J, with 10 bases between the two ends. The CDR3 has 17 amino acids. The CDR3 sequence: CASSQAVTTSGANVLTF. The CDR3 DNA sequence: TGTGCCAGCAGCCAAGCCGTCACCACCTCTGGGGCCAACGTCCTGACTTTC.

This clonotype was observed a few times. The chain couples TRBV7-2 to TRBJ1-5; 7 bases are shared with TRBD1. The CDR3 is 16 amino acids. CDR1 and CDR2 (germline): SGHTA, FQGNSA. The V gene end was trimmed by 1 base and the J gene end by 3 bases; junction bases not matched to a gene: 6. This chain's CDR3 is CASSLEAGGYNQPQHF. CDR3 DNA sequence: TGTGCCAGCAGCTTAGAAGCAGGGGGTTACAATCAGCCCCAGCATTTT.